Listed here are 12 T cell receptor beta chains from one sample, sequenced in a study of cytomegalovirus exposure and HLA in healthy donors. Generated by immunoSEQ multiplex PCR, the TCRdb table keeps only in-frame clones and is missing some. The table lists roughly 95,000 clones, approximately 81% of them singletons. Sample: PBMCs. These receptor sequences come from a man aged 18 to 35 in good health and CMV-seropositive.

The rearrangement joins TRBV18 to TRBJ2-5, with D maybe TRBD2 (6 bases). Germline CDR1 KGHSH, CDR2 LQKENI. CDR3 length equals 13 residues. Trimming left V 0 bases short and J 5 bases short, with 7 bases between. The CDR3 reads CASSPPAGETQYF. CDR3 DNA: TGTGCCAGCTCACCACCTGCGGGGGAGACCCAGTACTTC.

The genes are TRBV6-5 and TRBJ2-2, with 8 bases aligning to TRBD2. This CDR3 comprises 16 residues. Trimming at V came to 1 base and at J to 6 bases, leaving 7 bases not matched to a gene. Germline CDR1 MNHEY, CDR2 SVGAGI. The DNA for the CDR3 is TGTGCCAGCAGTTACTTCCCAGCGGGAGTGGCCGGGGAGCTGTTTTTT. It specifies CASSYFPAGVAGELFF.

This clone appeared a single time. The chain links TRBV11-2 to TRBJ1-1; D gene ambiguous. Per the germline V gene, CDR1 is SGHAT and CDR2 is FQNNGV. CDR3 size: 15 residues. V was clipped by 4 bases and J by 4 bases, with 16 bases between them. The CDR3 DNA sequence: TGTGCCAGCAGCTCCCCGCGGTTGAGGATCACTGAAGCTTTCTTT. It specifies CASSSPRLRITEAFF.

This clone has just a few counts. The CDR3 here is CASSWKGAQDGYTF. The CDR3 bases are TGCGCCAGCAGCTGGAAGGGGGCGCAGGATGGCTACACCTTC. This chain connects TRBV5-1 to TRBJ1-2, with TRBD1 matching over 7 bases. CDR1 is SGHRS, CDR2 YFSETQ, per germline. Trimming removed 3 bases from V and 6 bases from J; junction bases left unmatched: 8. This CDR3 has 14 amino acids.

CDR3 sequence (DNA): TGTGCCAGCAGTTTATTGTCGCAGGGTGGGATTCCCGTAGATACGCAGTATTTT. It is translated as CASSLLSQGGIPVDTQYF. This rearrangement joins TRBV27 to TRBJ2-3; TRBD1 is a possible D gene (5 bases). V lost 1 base and J lost 5, with 22 bases in between. Germline CDR1 MNHEY, CDR2 SMNVEV (reference sequence). The CDR3 runs 18 residues.

This clone was seen a single time. The V call is TRBV29-1, the J call TRBJ2-3; the match to TRBD2 covers 10 bases. J was trimmed by 5 bases and V by 0 bases; bases with no gene match: 11. Germline V gene lookup returns CDR1 SQVTM and CDR2 ANQGSEA. This CDR3 contains 17 residues. The CDR3 nucleotides read TGCAGCGTTGAAGATCGCCCTAGCGGGAGCCGTGGAGATACGCAGTATTTT. Translating it yields CSVEDRPSGSRGDTQYF.

The chain links TRBV5-1 to TRBJ1-2, with D possibly being TRBD1 (5 bases). This CDR3 has 12 residues. Germline CDR1 is SGHRS and CDR2 is YFSETQ. V was shortened by 7 bases and J by 8 bases, with 15 bases between the two germline ends. CDR3 sequence (DNA): TGCGCCAGCGCTTTTCAGGGTGACGGCTACACCTTC. This codes for CASAFQGDGYTF.

This rearrangement joins TRBV28 to TRBJ2-1; 13 bases are shared with TRBD2. Germline V gene data show CDR1 as MDHEN and CDR2 as SYDVKM. V lost 6 bases to trimming and J lost 9 bases; unmatched junction nucleotides: 8. The CDR3 spans 15 residues. This CDR3 is CASSKLAGGPSEQFF. The CDR3 coding sequence is TGTGCCAGCAGCAAACTAGCGGGAGGGCCTAGTGAGCAGTTCTTC.

The chain joins TRBV7-3 to TRBJ1-1, with D unclear. Trimming took 4 bases from V and 10 from J, leaving 19 bases between them. The CDR3 runs 14 residues. Germline lookup yields CDR1 SGHTA and CDR2 FQGTGA. CDR3 region: CASSSGSPGSGAFF. The CDR3 region has the DNA TGTGCCAGCAGCTCTGGGAGCCCTGGGAGCGGAGCTTTCTTT.

V is TRBV5-1 and J is TRBJ1-2; the match to TRBD1 covers 7 bases. V lost 2 bases to trimming and J lost 5 bases; unmatched junction nucleotides: 3. This CDR3 has 13 amino acids. The V gene's germline CDR1 is SGHRS and CDR2 YFSETQ. CDR3 nucleotide sequence: TGCGCCAGCAGCTTTGGGACAGTATATGGCTACACCTTC. This codes for CASSFGTVYGYTF.

The count of this clone is one. This sequence joins TRBV5-4 and TRBJ2-6, with D perhaps matching TRBD2 (6 bases). There are 19 residues in the CDR3. Germline V gene lookup returns CDR1 SGHNT and CDR2 YYREEE (reference sequence). V lost 2 bases to trimming and J lost 4 bases, with 22 bases between them. The CDR3 coding sequence is TGTGCCAGCAGCTTCCCCGGGACTGGAACACCCTCCGGGGCCAACGTCCTGACTTTC. Translating it yields CASSFPGTGTPSGANVLTF.

V gene TRBV7-3 combines with J gene TRBJ2-1; 10 positions agree with TRBD1. The ends lost 4 bases at V and 7 bases at J; junction bases unmatched: 7. Germline CDR1 is SGHTA and CDR2 is FQGTGA. The CDR3 is 15 residues long. CDR3 in DNA: TGTGCCAGCAGCTCCCCGGACAGGGGGTCGAATGAGCAGTTCTTC. Protein product: CASSSPDRGSNEQFF.